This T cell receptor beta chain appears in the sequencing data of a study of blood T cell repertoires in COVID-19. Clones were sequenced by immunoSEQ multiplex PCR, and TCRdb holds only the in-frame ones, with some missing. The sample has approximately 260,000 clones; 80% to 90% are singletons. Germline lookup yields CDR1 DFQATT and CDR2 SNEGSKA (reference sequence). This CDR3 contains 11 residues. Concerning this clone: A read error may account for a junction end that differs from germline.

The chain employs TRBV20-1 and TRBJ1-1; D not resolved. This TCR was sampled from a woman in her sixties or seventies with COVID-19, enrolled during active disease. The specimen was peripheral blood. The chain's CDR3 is CSARREHEVFF. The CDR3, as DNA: TGCAGTGCCCGCCGGGAACATGAAGTTTTCTTT.